This passage covers 9 T cell receptor beta chains from one sample sequenced in a study of blood T cells in healthy people across ages. It was with a sample-barcoded 5' primer and a J-beta primer mix that a second PCR of about 6 to 12 cycles was run. TCRdb reprocessed the 5' RACE reads with MiXCR, giving one entry per CDR3 protein. The sample has 900,000 to 950,000 distinct CDR3 sequences; under 35% are singletons. The same data also contributed to another study, on T cells of mothers and their children.

The sequenced sample was blood. The source is a woman between 40 and 50 years old in good health.

This clonotype has a count of ten or more. V usage is TRBV28 and J usage is TRBJ1-1; a possible D gene is TRBD1 (5 bases). The germline CDR1 and CDR2 sequences are MDHEN and SYDVKM. V was clipped by 7 bases and J by 4 bases, with 19 bases between them. The CDR3 has 15 amino acids. For the CDR3, the DNA is TGTGCCAGCACCAATGGGGGGGGAGGACGCACTGAAGCTTTCTTT. It yields the protein CASTNGGGGRTEAFF.

The chain uses TRBV18 and TRBJ2-3, with a weak D call TRBD1 (5 bases). V lost 1 base, J lost 6 bases, and 11 bases lay in between. CDR1 and CDR2 (germline): KGHSH, LQKENI. The CDR3 is made up of 14 amino acids. The CDR3 region is CASSPQPGFDTQYF. The CDR3 region has the DNA TGTGCCAGCTCACCACAGCCAGGGTTCGATACGCAGTATTTT.

The V and J genes are TRBV7-2 and TRBJ2-5, with 9 positions matching TRBD1. Trimming removed 3 bases from V and 5 bases from J; junction bases left unmatched: 7. Looked up from germline, CDR1 is SGHTA and CDR2 is FQGNSA. This CDR3 has 15 residues. This chain's CDR3 is CASSFRTGAPETQYF. CDR3 sequence (DNA): TGTGCCAGCAGCTTCCGGACAGGGGCCCCGGAGACCCAGTACTTC.

At least ten counts were recorded for this clonotype. The V gene is TRBV6-1, the J gene TRBJ2-1; a weak D match, TRBD1 (6 bases). CDR3 length equals 14 residues. CDR1 is MNHNS and CDR2 is SASEGT in the germline V gene. Trimming shortened V by 6 bases and J by 6 bases, and 15 bases separated the two germline ends. The CDR3 DNA reads as TGTGCCAGCAGCTATGGGACAACCTCCAATGAGCAGTTCTTC. The encoded protein is CASSYGTTSNEQFF.

The chain employs TRBV28 and TRBJ2-5; 8 positions match TRBD1. The CDR3 covers 15 residues. The V segment lost 3 bases and the J segment 5 bases; nucleotides outside the gene matches: 8. Germline V lookup: CDR1 MDHEN, CDR2 SYDVKM. The CDR3 spells CASSFLAGGSETQYF. The CDR3 DNA reads TGTGCCAGCAGTTTCTTGGCAGGGGGCTCGGAGACCCAGTACTTC.

The chain carries TRBV20-1 and TRBJ2-1; 10 bases agree with TRBD2. Germline V lookup: CDR1 DFQATT, CDR2 SNEGSKA (reference sequence). CDR3 length: 17 amino acids. The V segment lost 0 bases and the J segment 1 base; nucleotides outside the gene matches: 6. The CDR3 nucleotides are TGCAGTGCTAGAGACCCATTAGCGGGGGGATCCTACAATGAGCAGTTCTTC. Encoded protein: CSARDPLAGGSYNEQFF.

This clonotype was seen a handful of times. This chain uses TRBV4-3 with TRBJ2-3; a possible D gene is TRBD2 (6 bases). From germline, CDR1 is LGHNA and CDR2 YSLEER. The CDR3 length is 16 residues. The ends were cut back, 0 bases at V and 4 bases at J, with 14 bases in the middle. In nucleotides, the CDR3 is TGCGCCAGCAGCCAAGATTCTACTAGCTGGGCAGATACGCAGTATTTT. Translation: CASSQDSTSWADTQYF.

A word on this clonotype: The junction departs from germline at one end; a sequencing error may be responsible. The rearrangement links TRBV11-2 to TRBJ2-3, with D tentatively TRBD1 or TRBD2 (5 bases each). The CDR3 totals 17 residues. Germline V CDR1 and CDR2: SGHAT, FQNNGV. The CDR3, as DNA: TGTGCCAGTAGCTTAGGAAGGTGGGGGACCAGCACAGATACGCAGTATTTT. Translating gives CASSLGRWGTSTDTQYF.

This clonotype has only a few counts. This chain uses TRBV10-3 with TRBJ1-2; no clear D gene. CDR3 length: 16 residues. CDR1 is ENHRY, CDR2 SYGVKD, per germline. Between the trimmed V and J ends, which lost 6 bases and 3 bases, there was a span of 20 bases. DNA of the CDR3: TGTGCCATCAGCCGAACAGAGCGGCGGCCCGACTATGGCTACACCTTC. The encoded protein is CAISRTERRPDYGYTF.